One and the same sample provided the 16 T cell receptor beta chains below, sequenced in a study of blood T cell repertoires in COVID-19. Sequenced by immunoSEQ multiplex PCR; TCRdb stores in-frame clones only, minus some. The table records 120,000 to 150,000 clones, more than 80% of them present only once. The source material was peripheral blood. The origin of the receptors is a human donor with acute or convalescent COVID-19. The donor label of this sample is uncertain.

The V and J genes are TRBV5-5 and TRBJ1-1; weak D call: TRBD1 (5 bases). This CDR3 has 13 amino acids. Trimming cost V 6 bases and J 0 bases, with 9 bases left between them. Looked up from germline, CDR1 is SGHKS and CDR2 is YYEKEE (reference sequence). The CDR3 DNA sequence: TGTGCCAGCACCCGGGGGGTGAACACTGAAGCTTTCTTT. Its translation: CASTRGVNTEAFF.

This clone was seen a handful of times. The CDR3: CASSHGTEVTEAFF. CDR3 sequence (DNA): TGTGCCAGCAGCCACGGGACAGAAGTGACTGAAGCTTTCTTT. The rearrangement uses TRBV11-1 and TRBJ1-1; 7 bases map to TRBD1. The germline V gene encodes CDR1 SGHAT and CDR2 FQDESV (reference sequence). The ends lost 5 bases at V and 5 bases at J; junction bases unmatched: 8. CDR3 length equals 14 residues.

This chain connects TRBV2 to TRBJ1-2; D is uncertain. The CDR3 has 16 amino acids. Deletions cut 2 bases from V and 0 bases from J, with 13 bases between. Germline V CDR1 and CDR2: SNHLY, FYNNEI. CDR3 sequence reads: CASSEMDSRANYGYTF. The DNA of the CDR3 is TGTGCCAGCAGTGAAATGGACTCCCGAGCTAACTATGGCTACACCTTC.

The chain is built from TRBV30 and TRBJ1-1; 8 bases match TRBD1. The CDR3 has 14 amino acids. V was clipped by 0 bases and J by 6 bases; unmatched bases: 6. Looked up from germline, CDR1 is GTSNPN and CDR2 is SVGIG (reference sequence). The CDR3 sequence: CAWSVQGGWAEAFF. The CDR3 DNA reads as TGTGCCTGGAGTGTACAGGGGGGCTGGGCTGAAGCTTTCTTT.

This chain connects TRBV18 to TRBJ1-2; 10 bases match TRBD1. CDR3 length equals 16 residues. Germline V gives CDR1 KGHSH, CDR2 LQKENI. V was clipped by 3 bases and J by 5 bases; unmatched bases: 9. Here the CDR3 DNA reads TGTGCCAGCTCACCTGCCTCAGGACAGGGGGTATATGGCTACACCTTC. It translates to CASSPASGQGVYGYTF.

The rearrangement links TRBV18 to TRBJ1-5; 8 nucleotides agree with TRBD1. The CDR3 runs to 14 residues. V trimming: 5 bases; J trimming: 7 bases; junction bases outside the gene matches: 7. Germline V gene data show CDR1 as KGHSH and CDR2 as LQKENI. This CDR3 is CASSGDRGGQPQHF. DNA for the CDR3: TGTGCCAGCTCAGGTGACAGGGGAGGCCAGCCCCAGCATTTT.

This chain joins TRBV6-6 and TRBJ2-7; tentative D call: TRBD1 (5 bases). This CDR3 has 11 amino acids. The germline V gene encodes CDR1 MNHNY and CDR2 SVGAGI (reference sequence). Trimming stripped 10 bases from V and 3 bases from J, with 10 bases between. The CDR3, as DNA: TGTGCCACTAGGGGTTTCTACGAGCAGTACGTC. Translated, it gives CATRGFYEQYV.

The chain carries TRBV9 and TRBJ1-5, with D possibly TRBD1 on 5 matching bases. The germline gives CDR1 SGDLS, CDR2 YYNGEE. The ends were cut back, 4 bases at V and 1 base at J, with 6 bases in the middle. The CDR3 is made up of 13 amino acids. CDR3 DNA: TGTGCCAGCAGCTCAGGGAGCAATCAGCCCCAGCATTTT. It yields the protein CASSSGSNQPQHF.

This clone was observed once. The J gene is TRBJ2-2, the V gene TRBV2, with D possibly TRBD2 on 5 matching bases. Germline assignment: CDR1 SNHLY and CDR2 FYNNEI. The V end lost 3 bases, the J end lost 1 base, and 18 bases lay between the germline ends. This CDR3 comprises 18 residues. CDR3 sequence reads: CASSDRPEGWVNTGELFF. In DNA form, the CDR3 reads TGTGCCAGCAGTGATCGACCTGAGGGATGGGTGAACACCGGGGAGCTGTTTTTT.

The rearrangement uses TRBV27 and TRBJ1-2; TRBD1 might be the D (5 bases). The CDR3 extends over 13 amino acids. The germline V gene has CDR1 MNHEY and CDR2 SMNVEV (reference sequence). Trimming shortened V by 3 bases and J by 8 bases, and 13 bases separated the two germline ends. This CDR3 reads CASSFQGPGGYTF. CDR3 sequence (DNA): TGTGCCAGCAGTTTCCAGGGTCCCGGCGGCTACACCTTC.

This clone was seen a handful of times. V is TRBV30 and J is TRBJ1-1, with TRBD1 matching 8 bases. The germline CDR1 and CDR2 sequences are GTSNPN and SVGIG (reference sequence). The CDR3 is 11 residues long. CDR3 region: CAGQGNTEAFF. The CDR3 bases are TGTGCAGGACAGGGGAACACTGAAGCTTTCTTT.

This clone was picked up a small number of times. The CDR3, as DNA: TGTGCCAGCAGCTTACTCGGAGCCGCTAACTATGGCTACACCTTC. This codes for CASSLLGAANYGYTF. The chain recombines TRBV5-5 with TRBJ1-2; no clear D. This CDR3 comprises 15 residues. With 2 bases removed from V and 0 bases from J, the gap between germline ends came to 11 bases. The germline CDR1 and CDR2 sequences are SGHKS and YYEKEE (reference sequence).

The chain couples TRBV6-2 or TRBV6-3 to TRBJ2-1, with TRBD1 identical over 8 bases. Per germline, CDR1 MNHEY and CDR2 SVGEGT. The CDR3 consists of 15 residues. The V and J ends lost 4 bases and 6 bases, in that order; junction bases with no gene match: 8. The CDR3 coding sequence is TGTGCCAGCAGTTCGGACAGGGTTGCCCCCAATGAGCAGTTCTTC. It translates to CASSSDRVAPNEQFF.

The chain links TRBV2 to TRBJ2-3; 9 bases are shared with TRBD2. The CDR3 contains 16 residues. Germline values: CDR1 SNHLY, CDR2 FYNNEI. J gave up 1 base and V 6 bases, and 8 bases lay outside the gene matches. CDR3 DNA: TGTGCCAGCAGCCTAAATAGCGGGGGCCGCACAGATACGCAGTATTTT. It encodes CASSLNSGGRTDTQYF.

The chain couples TRBV12-3 or TRBV12-4 to TRBJ1-1; a possible D gene is TRBD1 (5 bases). The CDR3 runs 13 residues. The V and J ends lost 7 bases and 3 bases respectively, with 12 bases between them. The CDR3 sequence is CASTSQVYTEAFF. In nucleotides, the CDR3 is TGTGCCAGCACTTCACAGGTGTACACTGAAGCTTTCTTT.

The chain joins TRBV5-8 to TRBJ1-2; TRBD1 aligns across 7 bases. Trimming removed 2 bases from V and 2 bases from J; junction bases left unmatched: 3. Per germline, CDR1 SGHTS and CDR2 YDEGEE. This CDR3 is built from 14 residues. The CDR3 DNA reads TGTGCCAGCAGCTTACCGGGACAGAACTATGGCTACACCTTC. Its protein product is CASSLPGQNYGYTF.